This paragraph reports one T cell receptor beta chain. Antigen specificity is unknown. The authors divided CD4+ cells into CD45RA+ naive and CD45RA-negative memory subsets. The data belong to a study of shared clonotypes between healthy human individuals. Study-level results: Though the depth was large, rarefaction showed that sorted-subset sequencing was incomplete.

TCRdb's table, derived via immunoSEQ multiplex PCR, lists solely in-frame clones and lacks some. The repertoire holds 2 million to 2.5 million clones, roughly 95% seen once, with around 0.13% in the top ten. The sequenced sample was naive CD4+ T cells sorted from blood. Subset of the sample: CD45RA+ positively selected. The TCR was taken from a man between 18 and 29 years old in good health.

The CDR3 protein is CASSLDEAAPKPQHF. CDR3 DNA sequence: TGTGCCAGCAGCTTAGATGAGGCCGCCCCAAAGCCCCAGCATTTT. This chain connects TRBV7-9 to TRBJ1-5; no definite D call. The germline V gene has CDR1 SEHNR and CDR2 FQNEAQ (reference sequence). The V end lost 1 base, the J end lost 8 bases, and 15 bases lay between the germline ends. CDR3 length equals 15 residues.